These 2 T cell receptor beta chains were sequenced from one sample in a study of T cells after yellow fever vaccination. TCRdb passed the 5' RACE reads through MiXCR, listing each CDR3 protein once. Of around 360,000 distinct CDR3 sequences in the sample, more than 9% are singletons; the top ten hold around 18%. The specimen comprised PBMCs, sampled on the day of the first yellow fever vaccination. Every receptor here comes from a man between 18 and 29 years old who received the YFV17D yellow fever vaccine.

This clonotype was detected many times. The CDR3 loop is CASSQDSSGGYNEQFF. CDR3 nucleotide sequence: TGCGCCAGCAGCCAAGATTCCAGCGGAGGTTACAATGAGCAGTTCTTC. The chain uses TRBV4-3 and TRBJ2-1; possible D gene TRBD2, 5 bases. V lost 0 bases, J lost 4 bases, and 13 bases lay in between. Germline CDR1 and CDR2: LGHNA and YSLEER. The CDR3 loop spans 16 amino acids.

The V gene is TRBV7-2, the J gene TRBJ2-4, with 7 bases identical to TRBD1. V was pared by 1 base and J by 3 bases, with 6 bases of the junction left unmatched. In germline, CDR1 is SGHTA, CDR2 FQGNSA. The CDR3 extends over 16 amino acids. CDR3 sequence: CASSLGQGLGKNIQYF. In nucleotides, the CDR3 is TGTGCCAGCAGCTTAGGACAGGGTCTGGGCAAAAACATTCAGTACTTC.